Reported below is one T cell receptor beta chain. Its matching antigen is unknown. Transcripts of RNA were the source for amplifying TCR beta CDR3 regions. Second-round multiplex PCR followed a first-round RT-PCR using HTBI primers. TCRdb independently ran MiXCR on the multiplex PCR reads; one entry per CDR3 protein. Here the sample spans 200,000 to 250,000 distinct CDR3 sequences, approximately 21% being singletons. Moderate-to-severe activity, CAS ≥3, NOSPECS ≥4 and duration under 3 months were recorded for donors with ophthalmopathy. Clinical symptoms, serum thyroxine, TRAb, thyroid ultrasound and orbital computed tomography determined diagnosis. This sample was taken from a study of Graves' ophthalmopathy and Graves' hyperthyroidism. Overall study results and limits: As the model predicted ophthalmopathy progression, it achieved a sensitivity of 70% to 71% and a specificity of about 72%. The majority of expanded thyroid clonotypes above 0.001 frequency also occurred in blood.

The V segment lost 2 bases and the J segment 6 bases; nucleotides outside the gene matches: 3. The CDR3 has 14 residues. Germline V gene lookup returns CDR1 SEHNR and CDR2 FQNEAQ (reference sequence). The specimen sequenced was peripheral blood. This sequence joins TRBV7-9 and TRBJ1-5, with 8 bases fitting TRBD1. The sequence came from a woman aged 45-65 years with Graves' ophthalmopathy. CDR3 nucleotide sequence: TGTGCCAGCAGCTTAACCGACAGGGGTCAGCCCCAGCATTTT. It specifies CASSLTDRGQPQHF.